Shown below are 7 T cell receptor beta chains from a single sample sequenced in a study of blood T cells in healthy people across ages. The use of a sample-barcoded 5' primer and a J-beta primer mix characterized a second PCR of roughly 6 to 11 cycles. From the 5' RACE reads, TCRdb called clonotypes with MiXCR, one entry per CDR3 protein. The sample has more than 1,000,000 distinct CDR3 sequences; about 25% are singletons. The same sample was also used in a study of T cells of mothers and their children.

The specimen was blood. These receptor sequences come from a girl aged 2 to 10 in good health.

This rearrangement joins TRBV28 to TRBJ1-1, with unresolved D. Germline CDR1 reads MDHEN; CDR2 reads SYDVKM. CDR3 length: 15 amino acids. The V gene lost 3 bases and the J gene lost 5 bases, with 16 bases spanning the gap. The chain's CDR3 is CASSLDEWRATEAFF. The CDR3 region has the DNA TGTGCCAGCAGTTTGGACGAGTGGAGGGCAACTGAAGCTTTCTTT.

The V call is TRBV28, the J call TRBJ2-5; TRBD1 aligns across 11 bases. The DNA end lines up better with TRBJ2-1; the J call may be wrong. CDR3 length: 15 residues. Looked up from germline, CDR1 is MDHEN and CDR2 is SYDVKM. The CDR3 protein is CASSSEDRGPDEQFF. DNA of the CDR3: TGTGCCAGCAGTTCGGAGGACAGGGGGCCGGATGAGCAGTTCTTC.

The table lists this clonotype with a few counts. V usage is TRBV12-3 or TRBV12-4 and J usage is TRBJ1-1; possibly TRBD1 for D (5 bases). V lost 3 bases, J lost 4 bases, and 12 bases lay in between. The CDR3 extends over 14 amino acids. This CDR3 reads CASSLGGSFTEAFF. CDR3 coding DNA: TGTGCCAGCAGTTTGGGGGGGAGCTTCACTGAAGCTTTCTTT.

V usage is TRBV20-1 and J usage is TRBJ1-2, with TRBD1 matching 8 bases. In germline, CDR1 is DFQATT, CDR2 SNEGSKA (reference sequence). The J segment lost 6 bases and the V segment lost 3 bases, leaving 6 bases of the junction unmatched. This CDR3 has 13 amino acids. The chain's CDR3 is CSARVTGGNGYTF. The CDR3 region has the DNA TGCAGTGCTAGGGTAACAGGGGGGAATGGCTACACCTTC.

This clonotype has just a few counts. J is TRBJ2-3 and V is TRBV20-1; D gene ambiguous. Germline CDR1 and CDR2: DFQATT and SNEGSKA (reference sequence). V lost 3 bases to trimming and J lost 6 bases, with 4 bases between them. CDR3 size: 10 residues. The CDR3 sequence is CSARIDTQYF. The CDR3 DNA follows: TGCAGTGCTAGGATCGATACGCAGTATTTT.

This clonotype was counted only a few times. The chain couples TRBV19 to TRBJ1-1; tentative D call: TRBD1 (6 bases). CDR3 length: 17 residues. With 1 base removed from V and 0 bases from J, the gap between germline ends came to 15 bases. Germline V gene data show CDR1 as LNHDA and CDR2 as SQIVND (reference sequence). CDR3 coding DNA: TGTGCCAGTAGTATAGCACACCAGGGGCTGGTGAACACTGAAGCTTTCTTT. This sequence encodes CASSIAHQGLVNTEAFF.

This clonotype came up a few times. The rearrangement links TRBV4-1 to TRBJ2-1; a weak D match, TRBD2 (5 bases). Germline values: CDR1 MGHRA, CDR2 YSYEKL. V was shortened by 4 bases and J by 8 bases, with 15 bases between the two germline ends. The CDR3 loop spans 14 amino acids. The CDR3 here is CASSPLERADEQFF. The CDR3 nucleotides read TGCGCCAGCAGCCCTCTGGAGAGGGCGGATGAGCAGTTCTTC.